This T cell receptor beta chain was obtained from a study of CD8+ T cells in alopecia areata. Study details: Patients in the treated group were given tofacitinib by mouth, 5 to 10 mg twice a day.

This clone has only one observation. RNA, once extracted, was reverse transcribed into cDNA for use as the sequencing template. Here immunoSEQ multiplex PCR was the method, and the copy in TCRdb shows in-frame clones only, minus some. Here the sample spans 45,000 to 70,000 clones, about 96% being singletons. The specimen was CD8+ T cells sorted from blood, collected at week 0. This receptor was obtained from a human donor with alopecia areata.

CDR3 DNA sequence: TGTGCCAGCAGCTCGGACAGACATAGCAATCAGCCCCAGCATTTT. Translating it yields CASSSDRHSNQPQHF. The V call is TRBV7-6, the J call TRBJ1-5; weak D call: TRBD1 (6 bases). V was clipped by 4 bases and J by 0 bases, with 10 bases between them. Per germline, CDR1 SGHVS and CDR2 FNYEAQ. The CDR3 loop spans 15 amino acids.